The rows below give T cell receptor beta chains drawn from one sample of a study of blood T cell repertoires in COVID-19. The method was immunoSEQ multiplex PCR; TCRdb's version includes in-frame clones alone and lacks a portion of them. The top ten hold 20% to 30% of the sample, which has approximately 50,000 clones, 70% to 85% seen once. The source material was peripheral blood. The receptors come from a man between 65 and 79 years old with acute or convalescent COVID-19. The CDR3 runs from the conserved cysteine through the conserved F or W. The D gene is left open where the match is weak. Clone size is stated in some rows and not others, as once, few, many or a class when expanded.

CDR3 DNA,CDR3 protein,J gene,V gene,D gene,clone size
TGTGCCAGCAGTCTACATATAGCTGTGAACACTGAAGCTTTCTTT,CASSLHIAVNTEAFF,TRBJ1-1,TRBV28,.,.
TGTGCCAGCAGTACGGGTTCTAGCACAGATACGCAGTATTTT,CASSTGSSTDTQYF,TRBJ2-3,TRBV7-3,.,.
TGCGCCAGCAGTGATGGGGGGATCCTGGACAATGAGCAGTTCTTC,CASSDGGILDNEQFF,TRBJ2-1,TRBV10-1,.,.
TGTGCCAGCAGTGAGGACAGATCCTACAATGAGCAGTTCTTC,CASSEDRSYNEQFF,TRBJ2-1,TRBV6-1,.,.
TGTGCCAGCAGCAGGGGAGTCTACCCCGGGGAGCTGTTTTTT,CASSRGVYPGELFF,TRBJ2-2,TRBV2,.,few
TGTGCCACCAGTGATTTTCGGGGACAAGGAAACACCATATATTTT,CATSDFRGQGNTIYF,TRBJ1-3,TRBV24-1,.,few
TGTGCCAGCAGCTTAGACAGGGTGAACACTGAAGCTTTCTTT,CASSLDRVNTEAFF,TRBJ1-1,TRBV7-2,.,.
TGTGCCAGCAGTTCCCTCACGGGGGGCTTCTACGAGCAGTACTTC,CASSSLTGGFYEQYF,TRBJ2-7,TRBV6-2/TRBV6-3,.,.
TGCAGTGCTACCAGGTCCTACGAGCAGTACTTC,CSATRSYEQYF,TRBJ2-7,TRBV20-1,.,.
TGTGCCAGCAGTTTTCGGGATCAGCCCCAGCATTTT,CASSFRDQPQHF,TRBJ1-5,TRBV12-3/TRBV12-4,.,.
TGTGCCAGCAGTTTAGAGGGAGATGAAAAACTGTTTTTT,CASSLEGDEKLFF,TRBJ1-4,TRBV27,.,.
TGCAGCGTTGAACGTGGGAACAGGGCCTACAATGAGCAGTTCTTC,CSVERGNRAYNEQFF,TRBJ2-1,TRBV29-1,.,.
TGCGCCAGCAGTGGTGTTAGGCCAGGGAGGATGAGGAACACTGAAGCTTTCTTT,CASSGVRPGRMRNTEAFF,TRBJ1-1,TRBV10-1,.,.